This T cell receptor beta chain is from a study of CD8 T cells in ankylosing spondylitis. Study results and caveats: Peripheral blood samples showed relatively rare disease-linked clones, and these clones were CD8+. A TCR beta motif made of eight highly homologous variants seemed typical of ankylosing spondylitis blood. Disease-linked clones reportedly showed significant enrichment in matched ankylosing spondylitis synovial fluid.

TCRdb re-analysed the 5' RACE reads in MiXCR, keeping a single row per CDR3 protein. The table records about 250,000 distinct CDR3 sequences, about 30% of them present only once. To note about this clonotype: Its antigen is still unknown.

Sequenced sample: blood, either unsorted or a sorted T cell fraction (not recorded which). The receptor was derived from a male donor with ankylosing spondylitis or in good health (not recorded which).

CDR3 region: CSAKTGPVYNEQFF. CDR3 nucleotides: TGCAGTGCAAAAACAGGGCCCGTCTACAATGAGCAGTTCTTC. This chain links TRBV20-1 with TRBJ2-1, with D perhaps TRBD1 (6 bases). The V gene lost 6 bases and the J gene lost 3 bases, with 15 bases spanning the gap. The CDR3 extends over 14 amino acids. Germline V gives CDR1 DFQATT, CDR2 SNEGSKA (reference sequence).